This TCR beta chain was identified during a study of monozygotic twins with inflammatory bowel disease. Study outcomes and limitations: Heterogeneous immunosuppressive treatment regimens may have introduced variability into patient repertoires. Fewer clonotypes were shared with others by IBD patients than by healthy twins, especially with disease activity.

TCRdb re-called the 5' RACE reads; every CDR3 protein appears as one record, without DNA. The sample table includes approximately 330,000 distinct CDR3 sequences. Whole blood without T cell sorting served as the source of isolated total RNA. A word on this clonotype: The antigen is not known.

This CDR3 contains 14 residues. Germline values: CDR1 ENHRY, CDR2 SYGVKD. This receptor was identified in a human donor with ulcerative colitis or Crohn's disease, or a healthy co-twin of an affected twin (not recorded which). The sequencing input was blood. V gene TRBV10-3 combines with J gene TRBJ1-6; TCRdb gives TRBD1 as the D gene, but with no DNA this cannot be confirmed. CDR3 sequence reads: CAIRTTDFNSPLHF.